The TCR beta chain described here comes from a study of T cells in Graves' hyperthyroidism and ophthalmopathy (dated 2019 in TCRdb). Study-level background: Peripheral blood was collected at initial diagnosis, before any treatment. Whether ophthalmopathy could be predicted prospectively was tested in an independent validation cohort made up of some 20 hyperthyroidism patients plus 17 patients who later progressed to ophthalmopathy. TCR V-J signatures able to tell the groups apart were searched for in a discovery cohort of 90 to 100 patients, of whom more than 40 had Graves' ophthalmopathy and about 55 had stable Graves' hyperthyroidism. Once sampling was done, hyperthyroidism patients were given methimazole at a starting dose of 30 mg daily, whereas ophthalmopathy patients were given high-dose intravenous methylprednisolone. The study also compared thyroid tissue and blood T-cell repertoires from several Graves' hyperthyroidism patients. The roughly 100 discovery patients were divided at random into training and test sets in a 7:3 ratio. According to the paper, TCR Vbeta CDR3 sequencing was carried out on 135 peripheral blood samples, which came from 40 to 45 ophthalmopathy, under 80 hyperthyroidism and about 17 progressor patients.

Paper-wide results and their limitations: Ophthalmopathy was separated from stable hyperthyroidism by a 13 V-J signature model, with approximately 90% sensitivity and about 81% specificity obtained in cross-validation and 80%/75% obtained in testing. Most expanded thyroid clonotypes (frequency above 0.001) were also detected in blood, a finding suggesting that blood repertoires may reflect thyroid immune responses. In validation, progression to ophthalmopathy was predicted by the model with 55% to 71% sensitivity and under 85% specificity, a median of 6.5 months before onset. Sample size was not statistically predetermined, and investigators were not blinded to group allocation.

TCR beta CDR3 regions were amplified from RNA transcripts. A first-round RT-PCR of the TCR CDR3 used the HTBI primer set with the Qiagen OneStep RT-PCR kit. Libraries were constructed in a second round of multiplex PCR, after which size selection and purification were performed. Paired-end sequencing of the libraries was performed with 100 bp reads on an Illumina HiSeq2000. The authors processed their data as follows. SOAPnuke was used to process the raw data, removing reads that contained adapters or uncalled bases, had a mean Phred below 15, or lacked an exact match to the constant primer or identifier. High-quality paired reads were merged with COPE v1.2.5, and unique nucleotide sequences were defined as clonotypes. MiTCR v1.1 was used to align clonotypes to the IMGT TRBV, TRBD and TRBJ reference segments. Only V-J combinations with frequency above 0.0001, covering 99% to 99.2% of repertoires, were analysed. A TCS score was defined as the ratio of F50 (clonal expansion) to E x V (chaos), with BLOSUM62-based TCRdist applied between CDR3 peptides within each V-J. Welch's t-statistics and random forest reduced just over 500 V-J features to 13, which were used in a naive Bayes classifier (R e1071). The public reads were reanalyzed by TCRdb: fastp trimming at Q25, MiXCR alignment, in-frame beta chains only. Here each entry gathers all rows of one CDR3 protein and keeps the most common genes and DNA. For this entry, the V and J calls and clone size follow TCRdb and not the study's own pipeline. The table for this sample lists hundreds of thousands of distinct CDR3 sequences; 11% to 15% of them were counted only once. 20% to 25% of the sample lies in the top ten.

A patient counted as having stable Graves' hyperthyroidism if no progression to ophthalmopathy occurred over 18 months of follow-up. The hyperthyroidism patients were between 18 and 65 years old and newly diagnosed, with a disease duration of less than 2 months. Any patient with an uncontrolled infection, another autoimmune disease, pregnancy or lactation was excluded. Clinical symptoms, serum thyroxine and TRAb, thyroid ultrasound, and orbital computed tomography formed the basis for the diagnoses. Ficoll-Paque density gradient centrifugation was used to isolate PBMCs from 9.5 to 10 ml of fresh peripheral blood. Total RNA was extracted using Trizol reagent, and RNA quality was assessed on an Agilent 2100 Bioanalyzer. V ends up 5 bases short and J 8 bases short, with an unmatched junction base count of 17. The CDR3 goes from the cysteine to the phenylalanine over 17 residues. Of the read, only the CDR3 DNA is kept; its 51 bases are in frame from base 1. CDR1 is given as SEHNR and CDR2 as FQNEAQ, both from the germline V gene (reference sequence).

As for this clonotype: The antigen this receptor binds is unknown. Base quality data are lacking; no much larger clone is found one base away.

Sequenced sample: blood. The source is a woman younger than 45 with Graves' hyperthyroidism. The rearrangement joined TRBV7-9 to TRBJ1-4, with 7 central nucleotides matching TRBD1. In nucleotides, the sequence is TGTGCCAGCAGCCGATCTGTCTCAGGACAGGCTGCCGAAAAACTGTTTTTT. Its translation reads: CASSRSVSGQAAEKLFF.